This T cell receptor beta chain originates from a study of metastatic and nonmetastatic thyroid tumors. On the study more broadly: Across blood and tumor or nodule tissue, repertoires from malignant and benign thyroid patients were compared with one another.

There are 15 residues in the CDR3. V shed 6 bases, J shed 6 bases, and the junction held 16 bases outside the gene matches. Germline-derived CDR1 and CDR2 are DFQATT and SNEGSKA (reference sequence). No treatment of any kind had been given to any patient before thyroid surgery. In the study's own analysis: A distant-metastasis classifier for papillary thyroid cancer was built using CDR3 differences across clinicopathological groups. TCRdb ran MiXCR on the PCR reads. The V and J calls, along with clone size, are taken from TCRdb and not from the paper's own processing. Of roughly 42,000 clones in the sample, approximately 17% are singletons; the top ten hold around 15%. This clone appeared many times. Antigen specificity is unknown. Study-level findings and limits: For both blood and tumor, malignant thyroid tumors reportedly showed significantly higher TCR beta diversity than benign nodules did.

The specimen was tumor tissue. The chain employs TRBV20-1 and TRBJ2-7; 8 bases line up with TRBD2. This TCR derives from a female donor with papillary thyroid cancer or a benign thyroid nodule (not recorded which). Some clones in this sample may be carry-over from other donors' samples. CDR3: CSATRSSGTSGEQYF. CDR3 nucleotide sequence: TGCAGTGCGACTAGATCCTCCGGGACTAGTGGCGAGCAGTACTTC.